This TCR beta chain derives from a study of shared clonotypes between healthy human individuals. Repertoires were generated with immunoSEQ multiplex PCR, while TCRdb's copy carries only in-frame clones and drops some. This sample has hundreds of thousands of clones, with about 96% found just once. Germline-derived CDR1 and CDR2 are SGHRS and YFSETQ. This CDR3 is 14 amino acids long. V lost 6 bases and J 0 bases, leaving 10 bases between the germline ends. In this sample, this clone turned up once. Sample: naive CD4+ T cells sorted from blood. Stated subset: CD45RA+ positively selected. This clonotype was obtained from a woman in her twenties or thirties in good health. J is TRBJ2-1 and V is TRBV5-1; unclear D gene. The CDR3 spells CASNRKDSYNEQFF. DNA of the CDR3: TGCGCCAGCAACCGGAAGGACTCCTACAATGAGCAGTTCTTC.